Shown below are 17 T cell receptor beta chains from a single sample sequenced in a study of CD4+ T cells in melanoma. Generated by immunoSEQ multiplex PCR, the TCRdb table keeps only in-frame clones and is missing some. The data show about 10,000 clones, approximately 70% seen once. Sequences were obtained from cells from a culture (not recorded whether cultured in vitro). The receptor source for this set is a human donor with melanoma.

The chain has TRBV5-6 and TRBJ2-7; no clear D. The V end lost 2 bases, the J end lost 0 bases, and 9 bases lay between the germline ends. The length of the CDR3 is 14 residues. Germline V gene sequence: CDR1 SGHDT, CDR2 YYEEEE. CDR3 in DNA: TGTGCCAGCAGCTTTGGCCCAAGCTCCTACGAGCAGTACTTC. Residues: CASSFGPSSYEQYF.

This clone was observed once. The chain combines TRBV2 with TRBJ2-1; tentatively, D is TRBD2 (6 bases). The germline V gene encodes CDR1 SNHLY and CDR2 FYNNEI. Trimming shortened V by 3 bases and J by 9 bases, and 9 bases separated the two germline ends. There are 12 residues in the CDR3. Written as DNA, the CDR3 is TGTGCCAGCAGTGAGACTAGTAGTGAGCAGTTCTTC. Translating gives CASSETSSEQFF.

This sequence joins TRBV5-1 and TRBJ2-1; the match to TRBD2 covers 10 bases. Trimming at V came to 0 bases and at J to 9 bases, leaving 6 bases not matched to a gene. Germline CDR1 reads SGHRS; CDR2 reads YFSETQ. CDR3 length: 15 residues. In DNA, the CDR3 is TGCGCCAGCAGCTTGGGCAGCGGGGGGGCCCCTGAGCAGTTCTTC. Protein: CASSLGSGGAPEQFF.

The chain couples TRBV11-3 to TRBJ1-5; the D gene is possibly TRBD1 (5 bases). With 5 bases removed from V and 4 bases from J, the gap between germline ends came to 15 bases. This CDR3 is 15 amino acids long. Per the germline V gene, CDR1 is SGHNT and CDR2 is YENEEA. DNA for the CDR3: TGTGCCAGCAGCCATGTAGGGGTGGTGAATCAGCCCCAGCATTTT. This codes for CASSHVGVVNQPQHF.

The chain is built from TRBV5-1 and TRBJ2-5; D gene uncertain. Germline V gene data show CDR1 as SGHRS and CDR2 as YFSETQ. The CDR3 contains 13 residues. The ends were cut back, 5 bases at V and 3 bases at J, with 11 bases in the middle. The CDR3 reads CASSQASEETQYF. Here the CDR3 DNA reads TGCGCCAGCAGTCAAGCGTCGGAAGAGACCCAGTACTTC.

This rearrangement joins TRBV9 to TRBJ1-1, with D maybe TRBD1 (5 bases). This CDR3 is built from 15 residues. V was clipped by 3 bases and J by 1 base, with 13 bases between them. Germline lookup yields CDR1 SGDLS and CDR2 YYNGEE. The DNA of the CDR3 is TGTGCCAGCAGCGGAGTGGACACACCGAACACTGAAGCTTTCTTT. It yields the protein CASSGVDTPNTEAFF.

Points on this clone: The same CDR3 can be traced to other DNA sequences in this sample. The chain has TRBV5-1 and TRBJ2-1; possibly TRBD2 for D (5 bases). Trimming cost V 0 bases and J 10 bases, with 11 bases left between them. The CDR3 runs 13 residues. CDR1 and CDR2 (germline): SGHRS, YFSETQ. The CDR3: CASSLASSNEQFF. The CDR3 DNA reads TGCGCCAGCAGCTTGGCCTCTAGCAACGAGCAGTTCTTC.

The genes are TRBV6-6 and TRBJ1-2; D is uncertain. In germline, CDR1 is MNHNY, CDR2 SVGAGI (reference sequence). The CDR3 loop spans 12 amino acids. V was pared by 7 bases and J by 6 bases, with 12 bases between. The chain's CDR3 is CASKGGKHGYTF. The CDR3 coding sequence is TGTGCCAGCAAGGGAGGGAAGCATGGCTACACCTTC.

This sequence joins TRBV7-8 and TRBJ1-2; TRBD1 matches at 7 bases. The CDR3 spans 15 residues. J lost 2 bases, V lost 5 bases, and 8 bases had no gene match. CDR1 is SGHVS, CDR2 FQNEAQ, per germline. The CDR3 sequence is CASSPNRGGNYGYTF. Written as DNA, the CDR3 is TGTGCCAGCAGCCCAAACAGGGGCGGAAACTATGGCTACACCTTC.

This clone was recorded once. The chain has TRBV6-6 and TRBJ1-6, with D unresolved. This CDR3 contains 15 residues. The V end lost 4 bases, the J end lost 10 bases, and 17 bases lay between the germline ends. Germline V lookup: CDR1 MNHNY, CDR2 SVGAGI (reference sequence). CDR3 sequence reads: CASSSSGRSRSPLHF. The CDR3 DNA follows: TGTGCCAGCAGTTCTTCAGGCCGGTCTCGATCACCCCTCCACTTT.

This chain uses TRBV15 with TRBJ1-2; possible D gene TRBD1, 5 bases. There are 16 residues in the CDR3. The V gene's germline CDR1 is LNHNV and CDR2 YYDKDF (reference sequence). Trimming took off 0 bases at V and 0 bases at J, with 11 bases between the two ends. CDR3: CATSRDIRGANYGYTF. The CDR3 DNA sequence: TGTGCCACCAGCAGAGATATTAGGGGAGCTAACTATGGCTACACCTTC.

In its sample, this clone was seen once. This sequence joins TRBV5-1 and TRBJ2-1; TRBD1 or TRBD2 may be the D gene (5 bases each). Trimming took 3 bases from V and 7 from J, leaving 14 bases between them. In germline, CDR1 is SGHRS, CDR2 YFSETQ. The CDR3 sequence is 14 residues long. The CDR3 loop reads CASSSGPGANEQFF. CDR3 sequence (DNA): TGCGCCAGCAGCTCGGGACCCGGGGCAAATGAGCAGTTCTTC.

This clone was picked up one time. V gene TRBV6-6 combines with J gene TRBJ1-5, with 7 bases aligning to TRBD1. Germline CDR1 MNHNY, CDR2 SVGAGI (reference sequence). V shed 7 bases, J shed 4 bases, and the junction held 7 bases outside the gene matches. The CDR3 has 14 residues. CDR3 amino acids: CASNRGQLNQPQHF. The DNA of the CDR3 is TGTGCCAGCAACAGGGGACAACTAAATCAGCCCCAGCATTTT.

The chain employs TRBV10-2 and TRBJ2-3, with D uncertain. CDR1 and CDR2 from the germline V gene are WSHSY and SAAADI. The CDR3 contains 12 residues. Trimming removed 8 bases at V and 3 bases at J, with 9 bases between. The CDR3 sequence: CASGTPTDTQYF. The CDR3 DNA reads as TGCGCCAGCGGCACCCCTACAGATACGCAGTATTTT.

This chain connects TRBV11-2 to TRBJ2-6; D gene uncertain. The CDR3 is 16 residues long. V lost 5 bases to trimming and J lost 5 bases, with 16 bases between them. The germline V gene encodes CDR1 SGHAT and CDR2 FQNNGV. CDR3 protein: CASSPWATGRANVLTF. CDR3 bases: TGTGCCAGCAGCCCCTGGGCGACCGGACGGGCCAACGTCCTGACTTTC.

The chain is built from TRBV15 and TRBJ1-2; no firm D call. The CDR3 contains 16 residues. Germline loops: CDR1 LNHNV, CDR2 YYDKDF (reference sequence). The V gene lost 0 bases and the J gene lost 8 bases, with 19 bases spanning the gap. The chain's CDR3 is CATSRDTAGWSFGYTF. CDR3 bases: TGTGCCACCAGCAGAGATACCGCCGGCTGGAGCTTCGGCTACACCTTC.

This clone has just a few counts. The rearrangement links TRBV7-3 to TRBJ1-1; D gene unclear. The length of the CDR3 is 13 residues. From germline, CDR1 is SGHTA and CDR2 FQGTGA. The V gene lost 6 bases and the J gene lost 5 bases, with 13 bases spanning the gap. CDR3 region: CASSNEVGTEAFF. The DNA of the CDR3 is TGTGCCAGCAGTAACGAGGTTGGAACTGAAGCTTTCTTT.